This TCR beta chain was obtained from a study of cytomegalovirus exposure and HLA in healthy donors. Study results and limitations: Reports described diagnosis of cytomegalovirus status by the classifier as highly specific and sensitive.

PCR used 60 Vbeta primers and 13 Jbeta primers. Profiling relied on immunoSEQ multiplex PCR, and the TCRdb table lists in-frame clones only, not all of them. This table has 200,000 to 250,000 clones, 77% appearing once. A remark on this clone: Its matching antigen is unknown.

Sample: PBMCs. The source of this sequence is an older woman in good health and CMV-seropositive.

The DNA for the CDR3 is TGTGCCAGCAGCGCTATGACAGTAACTCATGGCTACACCTTC. This codes for CASSAMTVTHGYTF. The rearrangement joins TRBV6-1 to TRBJ1-2, with D possibly TRBD1 on 5 matching bases. The CDR3 covers 14 residues. From germline, CDR1 is MNHNS and CDR2 SASEGT. Trimming stripped 6 bases from V and 6 bases from J, with 17 bases between.